This TCR beta chain was identified in a study of shared clonotypes between healthy human individuals. Study context: A couple of female and a few male donors aged 18 to 49 were enrolled. Study-level results: Rarefaction gave evidence that sorted-subset sequencing remained incomplete despite large depth.

For this clone: Its antigen remains unknown.

This table comes from immunoSEQ multiplex PCR, and its TCRdb copy is limited to in-frame clones, with some not included. The sample gives roughly 2,000,000 clones, approximately 92% of which show up once; around 1.7% is in the top ten. Terminally differentiated effector memory CD45RA+ cells were left out of the naive CD8 fraction, which was CD45RO-negative and positively selected for CCR7. Adult Caucasians living in Nashville, Tennessee made up all of the donors. The CDR3 consists of 13 residues. Trimming pared 4 bases from V and 4 bases from J, leaving 11 bases between. Germline V lookup: CDR1 MNHEY, CDR2 SMNVEV (reference sequence).

Sequencing input: naive CD8+ T cells from PBMCs. The chain carries TRBV27 and TRBJ2-7; the D gene is possibly TRBD1 (6 bases). The sequence derives from a man aged 18 to 30 in good health. Some clones in this sample may be carry-over from other donors' samples. CDR3 sequence: CASSWYREYEQYF. In DNA form, the CDR3 reads TGTGCCAGCAGTTGGTACAGGGAATACGAGCAGTACTTC.